Each of the 26 T cell receptor beta chains below was sequenced from the same sample in a study of T cell repertoires in cytomegalovirus infection. TCRdb used MiXCR to reprocess the reads, holding one entry per CDR3 protein. The sample yields about 490,000 distinct CDR3 sequences, approximately 11% seen once. The sequencing input was PBMCs. Source of these receptors: a human donor in good health (CMV status not recorded). Some clones in this sample may be carry-over from other donors' samples.

V and J are TRBV12-3 or TRBV12-4 and TRBJ2-5; D may match TRBD1 or TRBD2 (6 bases each). Deletions cut 1 base from V and 1 base from J, with 10 bases between. The CDR3 has 15 amino acids. The CDR3 region is CASSLEGGVQETQYF. The CDR3, as DNA: TGTGCCAGCAGTTTAGAGGGGGGCGTCCAAGAGACCCAGTACTTC.

The sample holds many counts of this clonotype. The chain has TRBV19 and TRBJ2-3, with D possibly being TRBD1 (5 bases). V lost 3 bases and J lost 0, with 13 bases in between. Germline CDR1 is LNHDA and CDR2 is SQIVND (reference sequence). This CDR3 has 16 residues. This CDR3 reads CASSIYRQYSTDTQYF. Here the CDR3 DNA reads TGTGCCAGTAGTATTTATAGACAGTATAGCACAGATACGCAGTATTTT.

This clonotype was seen only a few times. The chain uses TRBV6-2 or TRBV6-3 and TRBJ2-7, with D tentatively TRBD1 (5 bases). The CDR3 has 14 amino acids. V was cut by 7 bases and J by 3 bases, with 16 bases left in between. CDR1 and CDR2 from the germline V gene are MNHEY and SVGEGT. The CDR3 here is CASTPAVRGYEQYF. The DNA for the CDR3 is TGTGCCAGCACCCCAGCAGTTAGGGGCTACGAGCAGTACTTC.

This clonotype was seen ten or more times. This chain uses TRBV7-3 with TRBJ2-3; 8 nucleotides agree with TRBD1. The length of the CDR3 is 14 residues. CDR1 is SGHTA and CDR2 is FQGTGA in the germline V gene. V dropped 1 base and J dropped 5; count of bases not matched to a gene: 2. The CDR3 here is CASSLRTGKDTQYF. The CDR3 DNA is TGTGCCAGCAGCTTAAGGACAGGGAAAGATACGCAGTATTTT.

In the case of this clonotype: One base away lies a much larger clone, so this may be a sequencing read error. The final CDR3 position lacks the conserved phenylalanine or tryptophan, pointing to a likely read error. The chain is built from TRBV29-1 and TRBJ2-3; D ambiguous. CDR3 size: 11 residues. Trimming took off 4 bases at V and 3 bases at J, with 5 bases between the two ends. CDR1 and CDR2 from the germline V gene are SQVTM and ANQGSEA. The DNA for the CDR3 is TGCAGCGTTGTGGGAACAGATACGCAGTATTAT. Translated, it gives CSVVGTDTQYY.

In its sample, this clonotype was seen many times. The V and J genes are TRBV6-5 and TRBJ2-1; the match to TRBD2 covers 7 bases. V was clipped by 0 bases and J by 5 bases; unmatched bases: 7. From germline, CDR1 is MNHEY and CDR2 SVGAGI. The CDR3 extends over 16 amino acids. CDR3 sequence reads: CASSYSWEGRDNEQFF. In DNA form, the CDR3 reads TGTGCCAGCAGTTACTCGTGGGAGGGCCGAGACAATGAGCAGTTCTTC.

This clonotype has at least ten counts. The chain is built from TRBV25-1 and TRBJ2-7, with D hard to call. The CDR3 sequence is 14 residues long. Germline V CDR1 and CDR2: MGHDK, SYGVNS. The V end lost 4 bases, the J end lost 3 bases, and 13 bases lay between the germline ends. The CDR3 bases are TGTGCCAGCAGTGGACTCGGAGATGGCTACGAGCAGTACTTC. Encoded protein: CASSGLGDGYEQYF.

This clonotype was seen repeatedly, ten times or more. The chain links TRBV6-6 to TRBJ2-1; maybe TRBD2 (5 bases). The CDR3 spans 16 residues. Between the trimmed V and J ends, which lost 0 bases and 6 bases, there was a span of 15 bases. CDR1 and CDR2 (germline): MNHNY, SVGAGI (reference sequence). This CDR3 reads CASSYSLVSGSNEQFF. CDR3 sequence (DNA): TGTGCCAGCAGTTACTCGCTAGTAAGCGGCTCCAATGAGCAGTTCTTC.

There are many counts of this clonotype. V and J are TRBV6-2 or TRBV6-3 and TRBJ2-1; D unclear. The germline gives CDR1 MNHEY, CDR2 SVGEGT. The CDR3 runs to 12 residues. Trimming removed 5 bases from V and 6 bases from J, with 8 bases in between. As DNA, the CDR3 is TGTGCCAGCAGTGACCGCCCCAATGAGCAGTTCTTC. It is translated as CASSDRPNEQFF.

This clonotype was detected many times. J is TRBJ2-3 and V is TRBV6-1; D is possibly TRBD1 (5 bases). CDR3 size: 14 residues. Germline values: CDR1 MNHNS, CDR2 SASEGT. Trimming cost V 8 bases and J 3 bases, with 15 bases left between them. Written as DNA, the CDR3 is TGTGCCAGCCCCGTAGACAGTTCGACAGATACGCAGTATTTT. Residues: CASPVDSSTDTQYF.

This clonotype came up many times. This chain joins TRBV12-3 or TRBV12-4 and TRBJ2-7; TRBD2 is a possible D gene (6 bases). This CDR3 has 14 amino acids. V was pared by 5 bases and J by 7 bases, with 18 bases between. The CDR3 is CASSPRGSAREQYF. The DNA for the CDR3 is TGTGCCAGCAGTCCACGGGGGTCCGCTCGGGAGCAGTACTTC.

The table lists this clonotype with many counts. This chain uses TRBV28 with TRBJ2-2, with 12 bases matching TRBD2. V was clipped by 5 bases and J by 5 bases; unmatched bases: 12. Per germline, CDR1 MDHEN and CDR2 SYDVKM. The CDR3 sequence is 18 residues long. CDR3 sequence (DNA): TGTGCCAGCAGTCCGCCATGGAGACTAGCGGGGGTTACCGGGGAGCTGTTTTTT. Its protein is CASSPPWRLAGVTGELFF.

This chain uses TRBV20-1 with TRBJ2-1, with 8 nucleotides matching TRBD2. With 3 bases clipped from V and 7 bases from J, the junction kept 8 bases outside the gene matches. The CDR3 runs to 14 residues. Germline CDR1 is DFQATT and CDR2 is SNEGSKA (reference sequence). The CDR3 spells CSASRSGRGNEQFF. The CDR3 DNA reads as TGCAGTGCTAGTCGGAGCGGGAGAGGTAATGAGCAGTTCTTC.

In the case of this clonotype: A much larger clone sits a single nucleotide away, making a read error possible. This rearrangement joins TRBV9 to TRBJ2-1, with 9 bases that match TRBD2. CDR3 size: 15 residues. V shed 0 bases, J shed 5 bases, and the junction held 3 bases outside the gene matches. The germline V gene encodes CDR1 SGDLS and CDR2 YYNGEE. This CDR3 reads CASSVGVAGDNEQFF. The CDR3 DNA reads as TGTGCCAGCAGCGTAGGGGTAGCGGGGGACAATGAGCAGTTCTTC.

This clonotype was observed many times. V gene TRBV12-3 or TRBV12-4 combines with J gene TRBJ2-2, with TRBD2 matching 9 bases. The CDR3 has 19 residues. V shed 4 bases and J 3 bases; nucleotides not matched to a gene: 15. In DNA, the CDR3 is TGTGCCAGCAGTTCACGGCGGGGGGGCCTTAGAAAGTACACCGGGGAGCTGTTTTTT. Amino acids: CASSSRRGGLRKYTGELFF.

The chain combines TRBV29-1 with TRBJ1-1, with 10 bases identical to TRBD1. V shed 6 bases and J 4 bases; nucleotides not matched to a gene: 11. The CDR3 covers 15 residues. Germline-derived CDR1 and CDR2 are SQVTM and ANQGSEA. The DNA for the CDR3 is TGCAGCGTAGTAGACAGGGGGCTATTGAGCACTGAAGCTTTCTTT. This sequence encodes CSVVDRGLLSTEAFF.

This clonotype was recorded at least ten times. Here the CDR3 reads CASSQAGGSNQPQHF. CDR3 coding DNA: TGTGCCAGCAGCCAGGCGGGTGGGAGCAATCAGCCCCAGCATTTT. The chain recombines TRBV3-1 with TRBJ1-5, with D hard to call. Trimming left V 3 bases short and J 1 base short, with 10 bases between. Germline CDR1 is LGHDT and CDR2 is YNNKEL (reference sequence). The CDR3 is 15 residues long.

This clonotype has more than one count but fewer than ten. The CDR3 DNA is TGCAGTGCTTTACAGCATGAGCAGTTCTTC. Translated: CSALQHEQFF. This chain links TRBV20-1 with TRBJ2-1, with D hard to call. With 5 bases removed from V and 8 bases from J, the gap between germline ends came to 7 bases. CDR1 and CDR2 (germline): DFQATT, SNEGSKA (reference sequence). The CDR3 has 10 amino acids.

This clonotype has ten or more counts. The chain combines TRBV5-1 with TRBJ2-7, with 8 bases matching TRBD2. The CDR3 spans 18 residues. Germline CDR1 and CDR2: SGHRS and YFSETQ. V dropped 4 bases and J dropped 0; count of bases not matched to a gene: 15. CDR3 DNA sequence: TGCGCCAGCAGCCCGTCAGCCCGAGGCGGGAGGACCTCCTACGAGCAGTACTTC. Residues: CASSPSARGGRTSYEQYF.

This clonotype was seen a few times. J is TRBJ2-7 and V is TRBV9; D is possibly TRBD1 (5 bases). V lost 4 bases and J lost 2, with 13 bases in between. Looked up from germline, CDR1 is SGDLS and CDR2 is YYNGEE. The CDR3 covers 14 residues. The CDR3 DNA reads as TGTGCCAGCAGCCCCGCAGGGCAAACCTACGAGCAGTACTTC. It yields the protein CASSPAGQTYEQYF.

This clonotype was recorded at least ten times. V gene TRBV7-9 combines with J gene TRBJ2-1; TRBD1 might be the D (6 bases). This CDR3 is built from 14 residues. Deletions cut 1 base from V and 9 bases from J, with 13 bases between. CDR1 SEHNR and CDR2 FQNEAQ come from the germline V gene (reference sequence). CDR3 nucleotides: TGTGCCAGCAGCTTAGACCCAGGGGTCGCTGAGCAGTTCTTC. As protein: CASSLDPGVAEQFF.

This clonotype was seen at least ten times. V usage is TRBV9 and J usage is TRBJ2-1, with 14 bases matching TRBD2. The trim removed 3 bases at V and 8 bases at J, leaving 19 bases unmatched. This CDR3 has 20 amino acids. Germline CDR1 is SGDLS and CDR2 is YYNGEE. The CDR3 is CASSGGTSGRGPVGLYEQFF. Here the CDR3 DNA reads TGTGCCAGCAGCGGAGGGACTAGCGGGAGAGGGCCAGTTGGGTTGTATGAGCAGTTCTTC. Drawing the rest from reference TRBV9 and TRBJ2-1, the complete variable domain is DSGVTQTPKHLITATGQRVTLRCSPRSGDLSVYWYQQSLDQGLQFLIQYYNGEERAKGNILERFSAQQFPDLHSELNLSSLELGDSALYFCASSGGTSGRGPVGLYEQFFGPGTRLTVL.

This clonotype came up many times. This chain connects TRBV7-2 to TRBJ2-7; TRBD1 agrees at 7 bases. The V gene end was trimmed by 5 bases and the J gene end by 0 bases; junction bases not matched to a gene: 4. CDR3 size: 14 residues. The V gene's germline CDR1 is SGHTA and CDR2 FQGNSA. The CDR3 DNA reads TGTGCCAGCAGCCGAGACAGGGCCTCCTACGAGCAGTACTTC. Translating gives CASSRDRASYEQYF.

This clonotype was picked up many times. The gene calls are TRBV28 and TRBJ1-5; 7 bases fit TRBD1. The CDR3 extends over 13 amino acids. Trimming took 5 bases from V and 7 from J; bases not matched to a gene: 5. CDR1 is MDHEN, CDR2 SYDVKM, per germline. CDR3 sequence: CASSQGTAQPQHF. CDR3 nucleotides: TGTGCCAGCAGTCAAGGGACAGCCCAGCCCCAGCATTTT. The full variable domain, rest sourced from reference TRBV28 and TRBJ1-5, is DVKVTQSSRYLVKRTGEKVFLECVQDMDHENMFWYRQDPGLGLRLIYFSYDVKMKEKGDIPEGYSVSREKKERFSLILESASTNQTSMYLCASSQGTAQPQHFGDGTRLSIL.

The rearrangement links TRBV14 to TRBJ2-1, with TRBD2 matching 13 bases. There are 19 residues in the CDR3. J was trimmed by 6 bases and V by 3 bases; bases with no gene match: 14. Germline V lookup: CDR1 SGHDN, CDR2 FVKESK. CDR3: CASSQTRGTSGIHPNEQFF. CDR3 coding DNA: TGTGCCAGCAGCCAGACGAGGGGGACTAGCGGGATCCACCCCAATGAGCAGTTCTTC.

The chain couples TRBV10-3 to TRBJ2-1; 13 positions match TRBD2. The CDR3 extends over 17 amino acids. Germline V gene sequence: CDR1 ENHRY, CDR2 SYGVKD. The V and J ends lost 11 bases and 8 bases, in that order; junction bases with no gene match: 18. The CDR3 loop is CAGGLYEGTSGKDEQFF. CDR3 sequence (DNA): TGTGCCGGAGGCCTTTACGAGGGGACTAGCGGGAAGGATGAGCAGTTCTTC.